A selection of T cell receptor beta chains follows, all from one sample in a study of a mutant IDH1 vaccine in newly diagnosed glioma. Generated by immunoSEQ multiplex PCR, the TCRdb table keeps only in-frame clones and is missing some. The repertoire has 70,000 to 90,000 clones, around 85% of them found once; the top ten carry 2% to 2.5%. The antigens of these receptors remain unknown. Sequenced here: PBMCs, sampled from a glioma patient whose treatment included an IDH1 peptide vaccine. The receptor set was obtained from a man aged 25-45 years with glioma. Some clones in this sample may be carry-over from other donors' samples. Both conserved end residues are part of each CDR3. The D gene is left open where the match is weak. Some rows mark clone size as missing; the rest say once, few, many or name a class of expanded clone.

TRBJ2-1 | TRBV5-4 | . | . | TGTGCCAGCAGCCTTTCTAGCTCCTACAATGAGCAGTTCTTC | CASSLSSSYNEQFF
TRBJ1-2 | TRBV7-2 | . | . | TGTGCCAGCAGCTTAAACGGGGGCACGTACTATGGCTACACCTTC | CASSLNGGTYYGYTF
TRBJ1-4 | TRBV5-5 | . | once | TGTGCCAGCAGCTTACGGACAGTCGTCCCTGAAAAACTGTTTTTT | CASSLRTVVPEKLFF
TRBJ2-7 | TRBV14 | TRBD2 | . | TGTGCCAGCAGCCAAGGACCTAGCGGGAACCCCTACGAGCAGTACTTC | CASSQGPSGNPYEQYF
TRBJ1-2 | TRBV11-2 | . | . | TGTGCCAGCAGCTTAACCCACACGGCTAACTATGGCTACACCTTC | CASSLTHTANYGYTF
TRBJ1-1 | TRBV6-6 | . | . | TGTGCCAGCAGTTACGGAGTATTGGAGAACACTGAAGCTTTCTTT | CASSYGVLENTEAFF
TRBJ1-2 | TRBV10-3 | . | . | TGTGCCATCAGTACCGGATCCCCAGATCACTATGGCTACACCTTC | CAISTGSPDHYGYTF
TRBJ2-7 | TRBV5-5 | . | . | TGTGCCAGCAGCTTGGGGCAGGGTGATCCCGAGCAGTACTTC | CASSLGQGDPEQYF
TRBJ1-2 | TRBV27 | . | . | TGTGCCAGCAGTTCGGGGGAGACGGTGCGTGGCTACACCTTC | CASSSGETVRGYTF
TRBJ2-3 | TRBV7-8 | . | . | TGTGCCAGCAGCCCAGCGAGAAGGTTCACAGATACGCAGTATTTT | CASSPARRFTDTQYF
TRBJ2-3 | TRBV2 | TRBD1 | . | TGTGCCAGCAGCAGGGGACAGGGTATCGCAGATACGCAGTATTTT | CASSRGQGIADTQYF
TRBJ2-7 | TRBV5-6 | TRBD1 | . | TGTGCCAGCAGCTGGGGACAGGGTTCCCACGAGCAGTACTTC | CASSWGQGSHEQYF
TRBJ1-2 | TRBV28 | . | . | TGTGCCAGCAGTTCCCAGGTAGCGGGCTATGGCTACACCTTC | CASSSQVAGYGYTF
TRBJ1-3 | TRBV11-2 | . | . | TGTGCCAGCAGCTCATTACGACGGGACTCTGGAAACACCATATATTTT | CASSSLRRDSGNTIYF
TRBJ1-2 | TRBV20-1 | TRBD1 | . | TGCAGTGCCGTCAGGGGGGAAGGCTACACCTTC | CSAVRGEGYTF
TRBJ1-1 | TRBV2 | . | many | TGTGCCAGCATTTTCACACAAAACACTGAAGCTTTCTTT | CASIFTQNTEAFF
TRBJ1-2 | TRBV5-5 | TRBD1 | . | TGTGCCAGCAGAACCGGGACAGGGGTGAACTATGGCTACACCTTC | CASRTGTGVNYGYTF
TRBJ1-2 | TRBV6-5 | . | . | TGTGCCAGCACCCCCCTGTCCGGGGGCAGTGATGGCTACACCTTC | CASTPLSGGSDGYTF
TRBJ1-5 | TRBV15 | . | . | TGTGCCACCAGCAGAGAAGCCGATCGAACCCAGCATTTT | CATSREADRTQHF
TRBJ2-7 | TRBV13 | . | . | TGTGCCAGCAGCTTAGGCCCGGGGGGCCCCTACGAGCAGTACTTC | CASSLGPGGPYEQYF
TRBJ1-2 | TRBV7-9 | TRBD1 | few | TGTGCCAGCAGCTTCGACAGGGGGCTGGGCTATGGCTACACCTTC | CASSFDRGLGYGYTF
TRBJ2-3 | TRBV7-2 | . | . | TGTGCCAGCAGCTTTAGGAGGGTCTCCACAGATACGCAGTATTTT | CASSFRRVSTDTQYF
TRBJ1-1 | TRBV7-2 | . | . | TGTGCCAGCAGCTTAGCGTCTAGGGGTGATGAGACTGAAGCTTTCTTT | CASSLASRGDETEAFF
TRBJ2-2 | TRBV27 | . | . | TGTGCCAGCAGTTTGGTCCGGAACACCGGGGAGCTGTTTTTT | CASSLVRNTGELFF
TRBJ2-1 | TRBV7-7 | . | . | TGTGCCAGCAGTCTTGACCGGAACAATGAGCAGTTCTTC | CASSLDRNNEQFF
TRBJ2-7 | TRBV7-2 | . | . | TGTGCCAGCAGCCCACAATTAGAGGGATCGGGCGAGCAGTACTTC | CASSPQLEGSGEQYF
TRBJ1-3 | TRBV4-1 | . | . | TGCGCCAGCAGCAAAACGCCGGGGGGGCTAGCATCTGGAAACACCATATATTTT | CASSKTPGGLASGNTIYF
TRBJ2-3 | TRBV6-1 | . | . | TGTGCCAGCGTAACGAGGCAGGAGGCAGATACGCAGTATTTT | CASVTRQEADTQYF
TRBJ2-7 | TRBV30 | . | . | TGTGCCTGGAGTCCAACATCGGGGAGTCAGTACTTC | CAWSPTSGSQYF
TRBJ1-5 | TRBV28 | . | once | TGTGCCAGCTCGTGGGGGGGCCAGCCCCAGCATTTT | CASSWGGQPQHF
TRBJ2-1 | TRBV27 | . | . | TGTGCCAGCAGACCCCCCCGGGGGTGGGACAATGAGCAGTTCTTC | CASRPPRGWDNEQFF
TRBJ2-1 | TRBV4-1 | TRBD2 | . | TGCGCCAGCAGCCACCCGGGACTAGCGGGAGGATCGGGAAACAATGAGCAGTTCTTC | CASSHPGLAGGSGNNEQFF
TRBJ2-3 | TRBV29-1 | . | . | TGCAGCGTCACTGGACAGGGAGGGGCAGATACGCAGTATTTT | CSVTGQGGADTQYF
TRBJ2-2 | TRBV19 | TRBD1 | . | TGTGCCAGTAGTCTACTCAGGGGGACCGGGGAGCTGTTTTTT | CASSLLRGTGELFF
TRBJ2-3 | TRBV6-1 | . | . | TGTGCCAGCAGTGAAGGGAGACAGGTATTGGCGCAGTATTTT | CASSEGRQVLAQYF
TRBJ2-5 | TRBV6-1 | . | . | TGTGCCAGCAGACAGGGGAGGATTTGGTTGGAGACCCAGTACTTC | CASRQGRIWLETQYF
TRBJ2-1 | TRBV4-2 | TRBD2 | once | TGTGCCAGCAGCCAAGTCAGCGGGGGGGTAAATGAGCAGTTCTTC | CASSQVSGGVNEQFF
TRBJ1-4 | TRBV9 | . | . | TGTGCCAGCAGCGTAGGTGATATCTCATGGGCAACTAATGAAAAACTGTTTTTT | CASSVGDISWATNEKLFF
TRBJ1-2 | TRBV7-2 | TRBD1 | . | TGTGCCAGCAGCTTGATGACAGGGGGCCGGGATGGCTACACCTTC | CASSLMTGGRDGYTF
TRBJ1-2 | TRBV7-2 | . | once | TGTGCCAGCAGCTTCGGACCCAACTATGGCTACACCTTC | CASSFGPNYGYTF
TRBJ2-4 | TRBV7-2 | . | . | TGTGCCAGCAGCTTAGATGGGGGGGCCTTAGGAAACATTCAGTACTTC | CASSLDGGALGNIQYF
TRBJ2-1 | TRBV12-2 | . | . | TGTGCAAGTCGCTTAGCAGGGATCTACAATGAGCAGTTCTTC | CASRLAGIYNEQFF
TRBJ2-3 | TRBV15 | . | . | TGTGCCACCAGCAGAGAAGGCAGCGCAGATACGCAGTATTTT | CATSREGSADTQYF
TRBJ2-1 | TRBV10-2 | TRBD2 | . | TGCGCCAGCAGACGGTCGGGACTAGCGGGATACAATGAGCAGTTCTTC | CASRRSGLAGYNEQFF
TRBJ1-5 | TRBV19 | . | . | TGTGCCAGTAGTATACTCGGATGGGCCAAATCGACGGGTAGCAATCAGCCCCAGCATTTT | CASSILGWAKSTGSNQPQHF
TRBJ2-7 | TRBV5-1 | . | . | TGCGCCAGCAGCTGGACCGGTTACGAGCAGTACTTC | CASSWTGYEQYF
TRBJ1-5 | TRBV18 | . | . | TGTGCCAGCTCACCAGAGGGGGGTGATCAGCCCCAGCATTTT | CASSPEGGDQPQHF
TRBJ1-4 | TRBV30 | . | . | TGTGCCTGGAGTGAGGCCGGGGCCCTGTTTTTT | CAWSEAGALFF
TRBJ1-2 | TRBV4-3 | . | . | TGCGCCAGCAGCCAAGATCGTGTAGGGACCAACTATGGCTACACCTTC | CASSQDRVGTNYGYTF